The rows below give T cell receptor beta chains drawn from one sample of a study of beta chain features in type 1 diabetes. Sequencing was performed with immunoSEQ multiplex PCR; in TCRdb, only in-frame clones are kept and a portion is missing. The sample shows roughly 400,000 clones, roughly a tenth of them seen only once. The sample consisted of central memory CD4+ T cells from blood. Receptors were obtained from a man aged 30 to 39 with type 1 diabetes. Both conserved end residues are part of each CDR3.

J gene	V gene	CDR3 protein
TRBJ2-2	TRBV11-2	CASSTGRAGELFF
TRBJ1-1	TRBV10-1	CASSRQGLNTEAFF
TRBJ2-2	TRBV7-9	CASSLAGESGELFF
TRBJ2-7	TRBV7-3	CASSPLSSYEQYF
TRBJ2-5	TRBV7-3	CASSLEKGAQETQYF
TRBJ2-7	TRBV19	CASSIGQKANEQYF
TRBJ1-4	TRBV2	CASTVGEKLFF
TRBJ2-1	TRBV2	CASSRDLHNEQFF
TRBJ2-3	TRBV5-1	CASSLLGASTDTQYF
TRBJ1-4	TRBV18	CASSPFAGQGNEKLFF
TRBJ2-3	TRBV11-3	CASEPGQGTDTQYF
TRBJ2-7	TRBV28	CATLRQGPNEQYF
TRBJ1-5	TRBV6-4	CASSPQGFQPQHF
TRBJ2-1	TRBV28	CASSQAGAGGRNYFF
TRBJ2-7	TRBV2	CASSGRREGNEQYF
TRBJ2-6	TRBV2	CASSEAGGPSGANVLTF
TRBJ2-3	TRBV5-6	CASSLLALSTDTQYF
TRBJ2-3	TRBV27	CASKWGGTDTQYF
TRBJ1-1	TRBV10-3	CAISDGRNTEAFF
TRBJ2-5	TRBV7-2	CASSLGLETQYF
TRBJ1-4	TRBV14	CASSQGDRYNEKLFF
TRBJ2-2	TRBV7-6	CASSGTSRGELFF
TRBJ1-1	TRBV5-1	CASSREGIEAFF
TRBJ2-7	TRBV29-1	CSGQTGGDEQYF
TRBJ1-2	TRBV29-1	CSVSVVRSSTNYGYTF